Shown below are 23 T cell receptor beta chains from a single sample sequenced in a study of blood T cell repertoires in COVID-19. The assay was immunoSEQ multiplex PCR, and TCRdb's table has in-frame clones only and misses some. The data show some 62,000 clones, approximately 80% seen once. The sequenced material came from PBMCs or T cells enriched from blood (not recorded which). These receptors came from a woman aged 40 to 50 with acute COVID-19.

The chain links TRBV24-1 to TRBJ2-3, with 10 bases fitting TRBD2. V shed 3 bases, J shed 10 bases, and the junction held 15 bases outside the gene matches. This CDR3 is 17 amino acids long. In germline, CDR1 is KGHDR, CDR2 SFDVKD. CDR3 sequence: CATSDHVLAGTGSPQYF. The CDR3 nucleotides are TGTGCCACCAGTGATCACGTACTAGCGGGAACAGGGTCGCCGCAGTATTTT.

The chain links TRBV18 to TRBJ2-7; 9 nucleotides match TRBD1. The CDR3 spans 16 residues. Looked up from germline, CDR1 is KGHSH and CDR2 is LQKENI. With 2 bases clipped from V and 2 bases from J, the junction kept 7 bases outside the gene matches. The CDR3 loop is CASSPWDRDKTYEQYF. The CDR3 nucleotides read TGTGCCAGCTCACCATGGGACAGGGACAAAACCTACGAGCAGTACTTC.

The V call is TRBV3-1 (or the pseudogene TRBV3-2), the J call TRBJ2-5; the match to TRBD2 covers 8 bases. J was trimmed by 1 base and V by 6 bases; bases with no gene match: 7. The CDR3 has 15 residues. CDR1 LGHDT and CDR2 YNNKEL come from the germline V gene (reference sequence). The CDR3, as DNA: TGTGCCAGCAGACCCGGGACTAGGGTCCAAGAGACCCAGTACTTC. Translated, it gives CASRPGTRVQETQYF.

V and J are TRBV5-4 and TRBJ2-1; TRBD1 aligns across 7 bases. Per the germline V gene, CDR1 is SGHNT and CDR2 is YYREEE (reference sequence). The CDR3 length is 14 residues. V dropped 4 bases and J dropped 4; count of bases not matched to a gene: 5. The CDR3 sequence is CASSPRDRYNEQFF. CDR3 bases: TGTGCCAGCAGCCCCCGGGACAGATACAATGAGCAGTTCTTC.

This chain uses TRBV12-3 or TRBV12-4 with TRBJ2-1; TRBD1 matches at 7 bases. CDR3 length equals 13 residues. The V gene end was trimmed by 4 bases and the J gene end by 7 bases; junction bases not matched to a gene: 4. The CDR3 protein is CASSSTDRNEQFF. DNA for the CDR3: TGTGCCAGCAGTTCCACGGACAGGAATGAGCAGTTCTTC.

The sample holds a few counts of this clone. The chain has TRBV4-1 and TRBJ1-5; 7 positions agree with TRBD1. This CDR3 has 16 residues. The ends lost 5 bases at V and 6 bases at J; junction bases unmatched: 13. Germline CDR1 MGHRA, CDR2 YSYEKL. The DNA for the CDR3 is TGCGCCAGCAGCAGTGGTTGGCAGGGGGTTCCTCAGCCCCAGCATTTT. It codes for CASSSGWQGVPQPQHF.

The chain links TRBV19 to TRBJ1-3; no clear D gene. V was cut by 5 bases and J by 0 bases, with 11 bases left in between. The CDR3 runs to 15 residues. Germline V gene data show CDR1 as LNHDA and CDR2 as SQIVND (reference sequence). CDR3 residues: CASSWRDHSGNTIYF. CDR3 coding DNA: TGTGCCAGTAGTTGGCGGGATCACTCTGGAAACACCATATATTTT.

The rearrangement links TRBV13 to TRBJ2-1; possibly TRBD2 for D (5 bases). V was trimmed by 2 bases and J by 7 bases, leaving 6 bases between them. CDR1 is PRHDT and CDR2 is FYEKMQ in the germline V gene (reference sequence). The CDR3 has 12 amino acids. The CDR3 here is CASSLLANEQFF. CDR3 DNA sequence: TGTGCCAGCAGCTTACTAGCAAATGAGCAGTTCTTC.

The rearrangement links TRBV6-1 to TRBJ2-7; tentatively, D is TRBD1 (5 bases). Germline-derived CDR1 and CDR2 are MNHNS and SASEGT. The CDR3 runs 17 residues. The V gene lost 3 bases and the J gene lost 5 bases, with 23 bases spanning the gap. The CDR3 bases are TGTGCCAGCAGTGATTTTCGGTGGCAGGGAAACTTAGACGAGCAGTACGTC. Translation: CASSDFRWQGNLDEQYV.

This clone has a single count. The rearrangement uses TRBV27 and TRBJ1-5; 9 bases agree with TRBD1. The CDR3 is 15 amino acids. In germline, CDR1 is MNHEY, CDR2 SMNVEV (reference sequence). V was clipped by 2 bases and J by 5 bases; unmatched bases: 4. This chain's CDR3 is CASSLDRGGDQPQHF. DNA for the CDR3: TGTGCCAGCAGTTTAGACAGGGGGGGTGATCAGCCCCAGCATTTT.

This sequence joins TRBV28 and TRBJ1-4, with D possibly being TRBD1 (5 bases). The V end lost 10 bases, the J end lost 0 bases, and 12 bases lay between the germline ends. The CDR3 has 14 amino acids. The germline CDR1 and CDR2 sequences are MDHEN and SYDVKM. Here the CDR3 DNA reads TGTGCCACCTTCCCAGGGTCAACTAATGAAAAACTGTTTTTT. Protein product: CATFPGSTNEKLFF. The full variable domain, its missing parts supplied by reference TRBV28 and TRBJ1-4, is DVKVTQSSRYLVKRTGEKVFLECVQDMDHENMFWYRQDPGLGLRLIYFSYDVKMKEKGDIPEGYSVSREKKERFSLILESASTNQTSMYLCATFPGSTNEKLFFGSGTQLSVL.

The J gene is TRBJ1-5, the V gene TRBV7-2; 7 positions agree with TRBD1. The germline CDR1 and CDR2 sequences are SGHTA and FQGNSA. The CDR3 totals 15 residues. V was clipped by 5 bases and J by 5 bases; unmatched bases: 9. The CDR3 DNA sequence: TGTGCCAGCAGCAATCAGGGGGGACGGGATCAGCCCCAGCATTTT. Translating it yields CASSNQGGRDQPQHF.

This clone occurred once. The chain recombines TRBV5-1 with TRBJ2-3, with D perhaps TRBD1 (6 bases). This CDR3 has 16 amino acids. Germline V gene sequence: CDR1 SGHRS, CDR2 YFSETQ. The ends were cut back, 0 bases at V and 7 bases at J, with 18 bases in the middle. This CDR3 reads CASSLEPTGGTYTQYF. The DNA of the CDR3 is TGCGCCAGCAGCTTGGAACCGACAGGAGGCACGTATACGCAGTATTTT.

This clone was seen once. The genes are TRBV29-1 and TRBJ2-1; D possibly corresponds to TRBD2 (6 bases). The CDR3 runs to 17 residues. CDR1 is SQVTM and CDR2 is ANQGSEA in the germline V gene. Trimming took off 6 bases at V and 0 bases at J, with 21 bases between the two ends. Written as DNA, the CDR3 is TGCAGCGTATCTTCCTTCGGGCGGGATCCCTCCTACAATGAGCAGTTCTTC. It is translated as CSVSSFGRDPSYNEQFF.

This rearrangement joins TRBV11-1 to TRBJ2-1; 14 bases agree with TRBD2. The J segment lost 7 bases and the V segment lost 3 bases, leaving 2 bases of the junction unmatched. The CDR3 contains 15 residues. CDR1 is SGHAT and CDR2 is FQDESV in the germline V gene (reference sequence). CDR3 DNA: TGTGCCAGCAGCTTGACTAGCGGGGGGGGAAATGAGCAGTTCTTC. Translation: CASSLTSGGGNEQFF.

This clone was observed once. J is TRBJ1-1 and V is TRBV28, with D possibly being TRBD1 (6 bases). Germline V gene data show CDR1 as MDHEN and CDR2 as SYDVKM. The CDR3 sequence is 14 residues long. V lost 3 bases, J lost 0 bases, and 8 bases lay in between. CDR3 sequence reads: CASSLDSLNTEAFF. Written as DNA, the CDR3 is TGTGCCAGCAGTTTGGACAGTCTGAACACTGAAGCTTTCTTT.

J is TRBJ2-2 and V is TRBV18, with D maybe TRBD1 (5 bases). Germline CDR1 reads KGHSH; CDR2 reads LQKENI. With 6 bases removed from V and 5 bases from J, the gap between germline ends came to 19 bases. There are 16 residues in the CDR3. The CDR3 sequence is CASSRDQGIGTGELFF. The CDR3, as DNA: TGTGCCAGCTCCCGCGACCAGGGAATCGGGACCGGGGAGCTGTTTTTT.

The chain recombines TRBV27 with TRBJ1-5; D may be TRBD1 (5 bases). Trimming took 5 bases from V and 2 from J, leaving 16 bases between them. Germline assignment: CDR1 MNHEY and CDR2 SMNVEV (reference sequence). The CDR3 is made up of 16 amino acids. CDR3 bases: TGTGCCAGCAGTCCGCATCGGGGGGTTGGCAATCAGCCCCAGCATTTT. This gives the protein CASSPHRGVGNQPQHF.

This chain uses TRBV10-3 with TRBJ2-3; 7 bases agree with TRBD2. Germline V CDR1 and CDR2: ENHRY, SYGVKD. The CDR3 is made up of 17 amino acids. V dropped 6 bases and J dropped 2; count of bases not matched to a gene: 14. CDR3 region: CAISPRPLAEVTDTQYF. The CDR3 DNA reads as TGTGCCATCAGCCCCAGACCCCTAGCGGAAGTCACAGATACGCAGTATTTT.

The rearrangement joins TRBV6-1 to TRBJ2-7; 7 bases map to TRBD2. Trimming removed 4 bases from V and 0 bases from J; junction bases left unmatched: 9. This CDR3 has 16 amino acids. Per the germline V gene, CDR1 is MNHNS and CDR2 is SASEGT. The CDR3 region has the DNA TGTGCCAGCAGTGGCCTCAACCGCGGGAGCTCCTACGAGCAGTACTTC. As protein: CASSGLNRGSSYEQYF.

CDR3 nucleotides: TGTGCCACCACACCCGGGCAGGAGGACAATGAGCAGTTCTTC. Protein sequence: CATTPGQEDNEQFF. The chain uses TRBV24-1 and TRBJ2-1, with D tentatively TRBD2 (5 bases). This CDR3 has 14 residues. The germline gives CDR1 KGHDR, CDR2 SFDVKD. V was clipped by 8 bases and J by 5 bases, with 15 bases between them.

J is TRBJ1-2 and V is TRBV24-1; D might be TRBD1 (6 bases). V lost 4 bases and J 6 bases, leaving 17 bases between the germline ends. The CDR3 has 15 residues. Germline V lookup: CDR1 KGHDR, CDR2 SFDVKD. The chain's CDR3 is CATSDTAAGADGYTF. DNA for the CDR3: TGTGCCACCAGTGACACTGCGGCAGGGGCTGATGGCTACACCTTC.

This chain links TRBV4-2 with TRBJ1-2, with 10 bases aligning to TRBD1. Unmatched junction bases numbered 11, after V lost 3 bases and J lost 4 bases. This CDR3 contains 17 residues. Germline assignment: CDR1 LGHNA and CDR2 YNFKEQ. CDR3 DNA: TGTGCCAGCAGCCAGACCGGGACAGGGGCGACTTCCTATGGCTACACCTTC. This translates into CASSQTGTGATSYGYTF.